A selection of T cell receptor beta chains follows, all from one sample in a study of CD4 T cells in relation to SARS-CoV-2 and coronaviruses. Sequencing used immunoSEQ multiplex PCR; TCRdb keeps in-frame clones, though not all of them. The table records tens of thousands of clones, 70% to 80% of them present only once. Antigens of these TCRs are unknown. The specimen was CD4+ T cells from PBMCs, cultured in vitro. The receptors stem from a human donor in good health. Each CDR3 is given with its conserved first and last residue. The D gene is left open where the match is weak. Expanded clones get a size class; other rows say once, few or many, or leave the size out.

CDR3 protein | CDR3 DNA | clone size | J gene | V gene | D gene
CASSTGVGPGGTGELFF | TGTGCCAGCAGCACCGGAGTCGGGCCTGGGGGCACCGGGGAGCTGTTTTTT | . | TRBJ2-2 | TRBV5-8 | .
CASSFGGRGETQYF | TGCGCCAGCAGCTTCGGGGGGAGGGGAGAGACCCAGTACTTC | . | TRBJ2-5 | TRBV5-1 | TRBD2
CASSPPGRSTDTQYF | TGTGCCAGCAGCCCACCGGGACGGAGCACAGATACGCAGTATTTT | . | TRBJ2-3 | TRBV5-6 | .
CASIIMGQVYGYTF | TGTGCCAGCATCATCATGGGACAGGTCTATGGCTACACCTTC | . | TRBJ1-2 | TRBV5-5 | TRBD1
CSAVDSYSGNTIYF | TGCAGCGCCGTAGACTCGTACTCTGGAAACACCATATATTTT | . | TRBJ1-3 | TRBV29-1 | .
CASSAWTGGGNQPQHF | TGTGCCAGCAGTGCCTGGACAGGGGGAGGCAATCAGCCCCAGCATTTT | . | TRBJ1-5 | TRBV2 | TRBD1
CASSPRYNEQFF | TGTGCCAGTAGCCCCAGGTACAATGAGCAGTTCTTC | . | TRBJ2-1 | TRBV19 | .
CASSVGPLGYYEQYF | TGTGCCAGCAGCGTAGGCCCCCTAGGCTACTACGAGCAGTACTTC | . | TRBJ2-7 | TRBV9 | .
CASSVGGPYEQYF | TGTGCCAGCAGTGTAGGGGGCCCCTACGAGCAGTACTTC | . | TRBJ2-7 | TRBV2 | TRBD1
CASNPQGFDQPQHF | TGTGCCAGCAATCCACAGGGGTTCGATCAGCCCCAGCATTTT | . | TRBJ1-5 | TRBV2 | TRBD1
CSVILPINIYGYTF | TGCAGCGTAATTCTACCCATTAATATCTATGGCTACACCTTC | . | TRBJ1-2 | TRBV29-1 | .
CASSPGIRVTGELFF | TGCGCCAGCAGCCCAGGGATCAGGGTTACCGGGGAGCTGTTTTTT | few | TRBJ2-2 | TRBV5-1 | .
CAISEPRQPYGYTF | TGTGCCATCAGTGAGCCCCGACAGCCCTATGGCTACACCTTC | few | TRBJ1-2 | TRBV10-3 | .
CASSRLGNSYEQYF | TGTGCCAGCAGTAGGCTGGGGAACTCCTACGAGCAGTACTTC | . | TRBJ2-7 | TRBV7-2 | .
CASSSRGGAYGYTF | TGCGCCAGCAGCTCCCGGGGGGGGGCCTATGGCTACACCTTC | . | TRBJ1-2 | TRBV4-1 | .
CASSLDGRGTFGYTF | TGTGCCAGCAGCTTAGACGGCAGGGGGACATTTGGCTACACCTTC | . | TRBJ1-2 | TRBV7-9 | TRBD1
CASSQAAGGIYEQYF | TGTGCCAGCAGCCAAGCAGCGGGAGGGATCTACGAGCAGTACTTC | . | TRBJ2-7 | TRBV3-1/TRBV3-2 | TRBD2
CASSPNPEVAGGSGANVLTF | TGTGCCAGCAGCCCTAATCCCGAAGTAGCGGGAGGCTCTGGGGCCAACGTCCTGACTTTC | . | TRBJ2-6 | TRBV7-3 | TRBD2
CAWSVDLNQPQHF | TGTGCCTGGAGTGTGGACCTAAATCAGCCCCAGCATTTT | few | TRBJ1-5 | TRBV30 | .
CASSPRPGPSTDTQYF | TGTGCCAGCAGCCCCCGACCGGGTCCTAGCACAGATACGCAGTATTTT | . | TRBJ2-3 | TRBV7-2 | .
CASSVEGVTGELFF | TGTGCCAGCAGTGTTGAAGGGGTTACCGGGGAGCTGTTTTTT | . | TRBJ2-2 | TRBV2 | .
CASSLQTSGGPNNEQFF | TGCGCCAGCAGCTTACAAACTAGCGGGGGACCTAACAATGAGCAGTTCTTC | . | TRBJ2-1 | TRBV5-1 | TRBD2
CASSSYRGRTEAFF | TGTGCCAGCAGCTCGTACAGGGGGCGGACTGAAGCTTTCTTT | . | TRBJ1-1 | TRBV11-2 | TRBD1
CASRADTGASGELFF | TGTGCCAGCAGGGCGGACACTGGAGCCTCCGGGGAGCTGTTTTTT | . | TRBJ2-2 | TRBV7-3 | .
CASGLLIYKDRGQSHDYGYTF | TGTGCTAGTGGTTTGTTAATCTACAAGGACAGGGGGCAGTCTCATGACTATGGCTACACCTTC | few | TRBJ1-2 | TRBV12-5 | TRBD1
CASSLAGGLRGEQYF | TGTGCCAGTTCTCTAGCGGGAGGCTTAAGGGGGGAGCAGTACTTC | few | TRBJ2-7 | TRBV11-2 | TRBD2
CASSPPSGWAPGANVLTF | TGTGCCAGCAGCCCCCCCTCCGGCTGGGCCCCTGGGGCCAACGTCCTGACTTTC | . | TRBJ2-6 | TRBV9 | .
CASSPVQNTGELFF | TGTGCCAGCAGCCCCGTCCAAAACACCGGGGAGCTGTTTTTT | . | TRBJ2-2 | TRBV11-2 | .
CASSLELSSSYEQYF | TGTGCCAGCAGCTTGGAACTAAGTTCCTCCTACGAGCAGTACTTC | once | TRBJ2-7 | TRBV5-4 | .
CAISESGRDLETQYF | TGTGCCATCAGTGAGTCCGGGCGGGACCTAGAGACCCAGTACTTC | . | TRBJ2-5 | TRBV10-3 | .
CASSLGKGRKTGELFF | TGTGCCAGCAGCTTAGGGAAGGGTAGAAAGACCGGGGAGCTGTTTTTT | . | TRBJ2-2 | TRBV7-2 | .
CASRAWAGANYGYTF | TGTGCCAGCAGAGCATGGGCAGGAGCTAACTATGGCTACACCTTC | few | TRBJ1-2 | TRBV6-4 | .
CATGTGDRGSGANVLTF | TGTGCCACTGGAACTGGGGACAGGGGATCTGGGGCCAACGTCCTGACTTTC | . | TRBJ2-6 | TRBV19 | TRBD1
CAWSTLGQGAFF | TGTGCCTGGAGTACTCTGGGCCAGGGGGCTTTCTTT | . | TRBJ1-1 | TRBV30 | .
CASSPPGLTDTQYF | TGTGCCAGCTCACCACCGGGCCTCACAGATACGCAGTATTTT | . | TRBJ2-3 | TRBV18 | .
CASSLDQGSSYEQYF | TGTGCCAGCAGCTTAGATCAGGGGAGCTCCTACGAGCAGTACTTC | . | TRBJ2-7 | TRBV7-2 | .
CASSTEVLYGYTF | TGTGCCAGCAGCACCGAGGTGTTGTATGGCTACACCTTC | few | TRBJ1-2 | TRBV7-9 | .
CASSLEWRNTEAFF | TGTGCCAGCAGCTTAGAATGGCGGAACACTGAAGCTTTCTTT | once | TRBJ1-1 | TRBV11-2 | .
CASSLSEGDTQYF | TGCGCCAGCAGCTTGTCCGAAGGAGATACGCAGTATTTT | . | TRBJ2-3 | TRBV5-1 | .
CASSLSVGTLSTGELFF | TGTGCCAGCAGCCTCTCAGTGGGGACTCTCTCCACCGGGGAGCTGTTTTTT | few | TRBJ2-2 | TRBV3-1/TRBV3-2 | .
CASSLDTSREQYF | TGTGCCAGCAGCCTAGACACTTCTCGGGAGCAGTACTTC | . | TRBJ2-7 | TRBV13 | .
CASSGGHRNTEAFF | TGTGCCAGCAGCGGCGGACATCGGAACACTGAAGCTTTCTTT | . | TRBJ1-1 | TRBV9 | .
CASSQFHKTGTKAFF | TGCGCCAGCAGCCAATTTCATAAAACAGGGACGAAAGCTTTCTTT | . | TRBJ1-1 | TRBV4-3 | .
CASSVSRSYEQYF | TGTGCCAGCAGTGTTTCAAGAAGCTACGAGCAGTACTTC | . | TRBJ2-7 | TRBV2 | .
CASSLFGTQNTGELFF | TGTGCCAGCAGCTTGTTTGGGACACAAAACACCGGGGAGCTGTTTTTT | . | TRBJ2-2 | TRBV5-6 | .
CASSIGGGYEQYF | TGTGCCAGTAGTATTGGCGGGGGCTACGAGCAGTACTTC | . | TRBJ2-7 | TRBV19 | TRBD2
CASSWGQNQNYGYTF | TGTGCCAGCAGCTGGGGACAGAATCAGAACTATGGCTACACCTTC | . | TRBJ1-2 | TRBV5-5 | TRBD1
CASSLSPGANQPQHF | TGTGCCAGCAGCTTATCCCCAGGGGCCAATCAGCCCCAGCATTTT | . | TRBJ1-5 | TRBV7-2 | .
CASSLRQGGNYGYTF | TGCGCCAGCAGCTTGCGGCAAGGGGGAAACTATGGCTACACCTTC | . | TRBJ1-2 | TRBV5-1 | .
CASSRDLGFAYGYTF | TGCGCCAGCAGCCGGGACCTTGGCTTTGCCTATGGCTACACCTTC | . | TRBJ1-2 | TRBV5-1 | .
CASGVRLTDTQYF | TGTGCCAGTGGTGTCAGGTTAACAGATACGCAGTATTTT | . | TRBJ2-3 | TRBV19 | .
CASSLVATGNTIYF | TGTGCCAGCAGCTTAGTGGCGACCGGAAACACCATATATTTT | few | TRBJ1-3 | TRBV7-9 | .
CASSLSQAGTEAFF | TGCGCCAGCAGCTTGTCCCAGGCCGGGACTGAAGCTTTCTTT | few | TRBJ1-1 | TRBV5-1 | .
CASSYSNTGDPYEQYF | TGTGCCAGCAGTTACTCGAATACAGGGGACCCATACGAGCAGTACTTC | . | TRBJ2-7 | TRBV6-5 | TRBD1
CASKTQGGETQYF | TGCGCCAGCAAGACACAGGGAGGGGAGACCCAGTACTTC | once | TRBJ2-5 | TRBV5-1 | .
CASSQAGVTGELFF | TGTGCCAGCAGCCAGGCAGGGGTGACCGGGGAGCTGTTTTTT | few | TRBJ2-2 | TRBV14 | .
CASSLANYGYTF | TGTGCCAGCAGCTTGGCTAACTATGGCTACACCTTC | . | TRBJ1-2 | TRBV5-5 | .
CASSRNNYGYTF | TGTGCCAGCAGCCGAAACAACTATGGCTACACCTTC | few | TRBJ1-2 | TRBV9 | .
CASSLDKDEKLFF | TGTGCCAGTAGCCTTGATAAGGACGAAAAACTGTTTTTT | . | TRBJ1-4 | TRBV19 | .